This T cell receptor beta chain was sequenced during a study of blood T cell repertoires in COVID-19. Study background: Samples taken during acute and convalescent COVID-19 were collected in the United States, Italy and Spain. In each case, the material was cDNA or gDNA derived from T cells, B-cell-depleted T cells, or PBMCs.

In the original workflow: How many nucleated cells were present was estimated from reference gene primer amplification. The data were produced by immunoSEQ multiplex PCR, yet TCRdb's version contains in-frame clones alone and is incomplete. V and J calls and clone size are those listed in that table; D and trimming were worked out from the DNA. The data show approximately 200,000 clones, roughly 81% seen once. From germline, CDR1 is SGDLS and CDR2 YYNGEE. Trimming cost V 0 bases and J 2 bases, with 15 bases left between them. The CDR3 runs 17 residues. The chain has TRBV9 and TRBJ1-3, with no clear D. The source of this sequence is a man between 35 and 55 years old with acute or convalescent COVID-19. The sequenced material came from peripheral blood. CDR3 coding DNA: TGTGCCAGCAGCGTAGTAAGCCGCAATGGGCCTGGAAACACCATATATTTT. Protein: CASSVVSRNGPGNTIYF.